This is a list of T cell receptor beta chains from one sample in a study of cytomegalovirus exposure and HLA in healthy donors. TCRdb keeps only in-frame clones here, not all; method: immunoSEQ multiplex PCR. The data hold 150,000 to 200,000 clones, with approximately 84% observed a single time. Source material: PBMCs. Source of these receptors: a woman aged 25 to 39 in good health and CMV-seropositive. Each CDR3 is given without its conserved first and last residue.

CDR3aa: ASSLAGRAETQY; v_gene: TRBV6-5; len: 12; j_gene: TRBJ2-5
CDR3aa: AGGIGSLYEQY; v_gene: TRBV6-1; len: 11; j_gene: TRBJ2-7
CDR3aa: ASSILGLAGDTQY; v_gene: TRBV19; len: 13; j_gene: TRBJ2-3
CDR3aa: ASSQEGGEAF; v_gene: TRBV4-1; len: 10; j_gene: TRBJ1-1
CDR3aa: ASSDPGGYYEQY; v_gene: TRBV25-1; len: 12; j_gene: .
CDR3aa: ASSQDRTTL; v_gene: TRBV7-2; len: 9; j_gene: TRBJ2-7
CDR3aa: ASSQSRGLSEQF; v_gene: TRBV4-2; len: 12; j_gene: TRBJ2-1
CDR3aa: ASSPMGPSYEQY; v_gene: TRBV18; len: 12; j_gene: TRBJ2-7
CDR3aa: SVDRHYTDTQY; v_gene: TRBV29-1; len: 11; j_gene: TRBJ2-3
CDR3aa: ASSLAMQGWQPQH; v_gene: TRBV5-6; len: 13; j_gene: TRBJ1-5
CDR3aa: ASKIPGFQGNEQF; v_gene: TRBV2; len: 13; j_gene: TRBJ2-1
CDR3aa: ASSYSPGQADYGYT; v_gene: TRBV6-6; len: 14; j_gene: TRBJ1-2
CDR3aa: ASSDPQRLWETQY; v_gene: TRBV25-1; len: 13; j_gene: TRBJ2-5
CDR3aa: ASRGGNSPLH; v_gene: TRBV27; len: 10; j_gene: TRBJ1-6
CDR3aa: ASSVWTGGSKETQY; v_gene: TRBV7-9; len: 14; j_gene: TRBJ2-5
CDR3aa: ASSLFGGDLGPLH; v_gene: TRBV7-3; len: 13; j_gene: TRBJ1-6
CDR3aa: ASSEAPGLPAYEQY; v_gene: TRBV2; len: 14; j_gene: TRBJ2-7
CDR3aa: ASKDSANYGYT; v_gene: TRBV9; len: 11; j_gene: TRBJ1-2
CDR3aa: AVERERTDTQY; v_gene: TRBV10-3; len: 11; j_gene: TRBJ2-3
CDR3aa: ASSLTTGSKLF; v_gene: TRBV5-1; len: 11; j_gene: TRBJ1-4
CDR3aa: ASSPEDSDEQY; v_gene: TRBV7-9; len: 11; j_gene: TRBJ2-7
CDR3aa: ASSLVGQGPNTGELF; v_gene: TRBV5-1; len: 15; j_gene: TRBJ2-2
CDR3aa: ASSESTGNTEAF; v_gene: TRBV2; len: 12; j_gene: TRBJ1-1
CDR3aa: ASSPSDQPQH; v_gene: TRBV18; len: 10; j_gene: TRBJ1-5
CDR3aa: SVVPGADTQY; v_gene: TRBV29-1; len: 10; j_gene: TRBJ2-3
CDR3aa: ASSLSGGGNQPQH; v_gene: TRBV4-1; len: 13; j_gene: TRBJ1-5
CDR3aa: ASKGDRGMNEQF; v_gene: TRBV6-1; len: 12; j_gene: TRBJ2-1
CDR3aa: ASSMGRQETQY; v_gene: TRBV19; len: 11; j_gene: TRBJ2-5
CDR3aa: ASSFGTSGSYEQY; v_gene: TRBV7-2; len: 13; j_gene: TRBJ2-7
CDR3aa: ASSLRDSSTDTQY; v_gene: TRBV7-9; len: 13; j_gene: TRBJ2-3
CDR3aa: ASSGLSLAERAYNEQF; v_gene: TRBV2; len: 16; j_gene: TRBJ2-1
CDR3aa: ASSQDGGNQPQH; v_gene: TRBV7-6; len: 12; j_gene: TRBJ1-5
CDR3aa: ASSRGTGGTYEQY; v_gene: TRBV18; len: 13; j_gene: TRBJ2-7
CDR3aa: ASLLGQPNTEAF; v_gene: TRBV7-9; len: 12; j_gene: TRBJ1-1
CDR3aa: ASKRLAGVQSTDTQY; v_gene: TRBV19; len: 15; j_gene: TRBJ2-3
CDR3aa: ASSPQGSGYEQY; v_gene: TRBV28; len: 12; j_gene: TRBJ2-7
CDR3aa: ATPPRDSYEQY; v_gene: TRBV6-1; len: 11; j_gene: TRBJ2-7
CDR3aa: ASSKKLLSANYGYT; v_gene: TRBV21-1; len: 14; j_gene: TRBJ1-2
CDR3aa: ASNLDGGAF; v_gene: TRBV28; len: 9; j_gene: TRBJ1-1
CDR3aa: SADARSGAF; v_gene: TRBV20-1; len: 9; j_gene: TRBJ1-1
CDR3aa: ASSIQSLAKNIQY; v_gene: TRBV19; len: 13; j_gene: TRBJ2-4
CDR3aa: ASSPWLAELQETQY; v_gene: TRBV5-8; len: 14; j_gene: TRBJ2-5
CDR3aa: ASSPDGTGGYGYT; v_gene: TRBV7-2; len: 13; j_gene: TRBJ1-2
CDR3aa: ASRHLPRGNTEAF; v_gene: TRBV6-5; len: 13; j_gene: TRBJ1-1
CDR3aa: ASSPWPPTGDTYYEQY; v_gene: TRBV5-1; len: 16; j_gene: TRBJ2-7
CDR3aa: ASSLDRDGYGYT; v_gene: TRBV18; len: 12; j_gene: TRBJ1-2
CDR3aa: ASSYGGEAYNEQF; v_gene: TRBV6-5; len: 13; j_gene: TRBJ2-1
CDR3aa: ASSLVDRAEPGANVLT; v_gene: TRBV5-6; len: 16; j_gene: TRBJ2-6
CDR3aa: ASSLGLREGRYEQY; v_gene: TRBV11-2; len: 14; j_gene: TRBJ2-7
CDR3aa: ASSLSRGQQPQH; v_gene: TRBV27; len: 12; j_gene: TRBJ1-5
CDR3aa: ASSLGTSGRAETQY; v_gene: TRBV7-9; len: 14; j_gene: TRBJ2-5
CDR3aa: ASSLVPNLGQPGDLSQY; v_gene: TRBV7-6; len: 17; j_gene: TRBJ2-5
CDR3aa: ASSRRDRGYNEQF; v_gene: TRBV6-5; len: 13; j_gene: TRBJ2-1
CDR3aa: SVDDGNSGGYT; v_gene: TRBV29-1; len: 11; j_gene: TRBJ1-2
CDR3aa: ASRVYRLTGELF; v_gene: TRBV6-1; len: 12; j_gene: TRBJ2-2
CDR3aa: ASNRDNISNQPQH; v_gene: TRBV2; len: 13; j_gene: TRBJ1-5
CDR3aa: SVEDVAETYGYT; v_gene: TRBV29-1; len: 12; j_gene: TRBJ1-2